Each of the 24 T cell receptor beta chains below was sequenced from the same sample in a study of T-cell memory formation after mild COVID-19. TCRdb itself ran the 5' RACE reads through MiXCR, one entry per CDR3 protein. The table includes hundreds of thousands of distinct CDR3 sequences, approximately 19% detected once. Source material: PBMCs or a T cell subset sorted from them (not recorded which). These receptors were collected from a young man who had mild COVID-19 (a few samples of this study predate the infection). Cell type and time point are not known.

This sequence joins TRBV4-2 and TRBJ1-1; tentatively, D is TRBD1 (6 bases). The ends were cut back, 4 bases at V and 8 bases at J, with 14 bases in the middle. The CDR3 extends over 13 amino acids. Germline CDR1 and CDR2: LGHNA and YNFKEQ. CDR3 loop: CASSPQGRGEAFF. In DNA form, the CDR3 reads TGTGCCAGCAGCCCCCAGGGGAGAGGCGAAGCTTTCTTT.

This clonotype occurred a few times. V usage is TRBV20-1 and J usage is TRBJ2-7; D is tentatively TRBD1 or TRBD2 (8 bases each). The CDR3 has 14 residues. CDR1 is DFQATT and CDR2 is SNEGSKA in the germline V gene (reference sequence). Trimming left V 6 bases short and J 4 bases short, with 19 bases between. This CDR3 is CSARGLAGFYEQYV. Here the CDR3 DNA reads TGCAGTGCCAGGGGGCTAGCGGGTTTTTACGAGCAGTACGTC.

This clonotype was observed a few times. The J gene is TRBJ2-1, the V gene TRBV7-7; 7 nucleotides match TRBD1. The V and J ends lost 5 bases and 4 bases, in that order; junction bases with no gene match: 8. The CDR3 loop spans 15 amino acids. Germline V gene lookup returns CDR1 SSHAT and CDR2 FNYEAQ (reference sequence). As DNA, the CDR3 is TGTGCCAGCAGCAGGGCTGGGACAGCTTACAATGAGCAGTTCTTC. As protein: CASSRAGTAYNEQFF.

V and J are TRBV4-1 and TRBJ2-7; D is uncertain. The CDR3 loop spans 15 amino acids. V dropped 3 bases and J dropped 3 bases, with 15 bases sitting between them. Germline V gives CDR1 MGHRA, CDR2 YSYEKL. The CDR3 protein is CASSQGLNGLYEQYF. CDR3 in DNA: TGCGCCAGCAGCCAGGGCTTAAACGGTCTCTACGAGCAGTACTTC.

This clonotype was counted a few times. V usage is TRBV7-9 and J usage is TRBJ1-6, with 7 positions matching TRBD1. CDR3 length: 17 amino acids. Germline-derived CDR1 and CDR2 are SEHNR and FQNEAQ (reference sequence). V lost 2 bases and J lost 0; bases outside the gene matches: 4. This chain's CDR3 is CASSLQTGNSYNSPLHF. CDR3 nucleotide sequence: TGTGCCAGCAGCTTACAGACAGGGAACTCCTATAATTCACCCCTCCACTTT.

The chain has TRBV7-9 and TRBJ1-4; no definite D call. Trimming took 4 bases from V and 4 from J, leaving 7 bases between them. CDR3 length: 13 amino acids. Germline CDR1 is SEHNR and CDR2 is FQNEAQ (reference sequence). CDR3 nucleotide sequence: TGTGCCAGCAGCTCCGCGGGTAATGAAAAACTGTTTTTT. It yields the protein CASSSAGNEKLFF.

This clonotype was detected a few times. V gene TRBV6-2 or TRBV6-3 combines with J gene TRBJ2-7; 10 positions agree with TRBD2. This CDR3 spans 14 amino acids. Germline V gene data show CDR1 as MNHEY and CDR2 as SVGEGT. The junction had 4 bases not matched to a gene; V was cut back by 5 bases and J by 3 bases. The CDR3 protein is CASSLAGAYYEQYV. For the CDR3, the DNA is TGTGCCAGCAGTCTAGCGGGGGCCTACTACGAGCAGTACGTC.

V gene TRBV5-1 combines with J gene TRBJ2-3; D may be TRBD2 (5 bases). The CDR3 has 13 residues. Germline V CDR1 and CDR2: SGHRS, YFSETQ. V lost 7 bases and J lost 6, with 15 bases in between. The CDR3 region has the DNA TGCGCCAGCTCCTTGAGGGTCCCGGATACGCAGTATTTT. The encoded protein is CASSLRVPDTQYF.

The chain is built from TRBV27 and TRBJ2-4, with a possible D match to TRBD2 (5 bases). The CDR3 runs to 14 residues. V lost 7 bases and J 11 bases, leaving 21 bases between the germline ends. CDR1 is MNHEY, CDR2 SMNVEV, per germline (reference sequence). Written as DNA, the CDR3 is TGTGCCAGCAAATCTGGCACGACGGCAGCGGTTCAGTACTTC. The encoded protein is CASKSGTTAAVQYF.

This clonotype was counted a few times. The chain combines TRBV11-2 with TRBJ1-2; maybe TRBD1 (6 bases). The CDR3 contains 15 residues. V was pared by 6 bases and J by 6 bases, with 20 bases between. Per germline, CDR1 SGHAT and CDR2 FQNNGV. The CDR3 here is CASSGIRGRGNGYTF. The CDR3 region has the DNA TGTGCCAGCAGTGGGATCCGGGGGCGAGGGAATGGCTACACCTTC. The complete variable domain, with remaining parts taken from reference TRBV11-2 and TRBJ1-2, reads EAGVAQSPRYKIIEKRQSVAFWCNPISGHATLYWYQQILGQGPKLLIQFQNNGVVDDSQLPKDRFSAERLKGVDSTLKIQPAKLEDSAVYLCASSGIRGRGNGYTFGSGTRLTVV.

This chain links TRBV6-6 with TRBJ1-5; 7 bases are shared with TRBD1. This CDR3 spans 14 amino acids. Germline trimming cut 1 base from V and 5 bases from J; bases unmatched to any gene: 2. Germline CDR1 and CDR2: MNHNY and SVGAGI (reference sequence). CDR3 nucleotide sequence: TGTGCCAGCAGTTACTACCAGGGGGATCAGCCCCAGCATTTT. Its translation is CASSYYQGDQPQHF.

The chain couples TRBV18 to TRBJ2-4; D tentatively fits TRBD1 or TRBD2 (5 bases each). V lost 2 bases to trimming and J lost 16 bases, with 18 bases between them. The CDR3 contains 13 residues. CDR1 and CDR2 (germline): KGHSH, LQKENI. CDR3 in amino acids: CASSPRAAERGYF. CDR3 coding DNA: TGTGCCAGCTCACCAAGGGCAGCGGAACGGGGCTACTTC.

This clonotype was counted a few times. The gene calls are TRBV29-1 and TRBJ2-7, with 7 bases aligning to TRBD1. Unmatched junction bases numbered 8, after V lost 4 bases and J lost 2 bases. The CDR3 spans 14 residues. The V gene's germline CDR1 is SQVTM and CDR2 ANQGSEA. The CDR3 nucleotides read TGCAGCGTTGTGCGGACAGGTATTACCTACGAGCAGTACTTC. This sequence encodes CSVVRTGITYEQYF.

The V gene is TRBV7-9, the J gene TRBJ1-4; D is perhaps TRBD1 (5 bases). The ends were cut back, 1 base at V and 4 bases at J, with 7 bases in the middle. The CDR3 spans 14 residues. In germline, CDR1 is SEHNR, CDR2 FQNEAQ (reference sequence). In DNA, the CDR3 is TGTGCCAGCAGCTTAGGGGGGATTAATGAAAAACTGTTTTTT. Encoded protein: CASSLGGINEKLFF.

The sample holds many counts of this clonotype. The rearrangement uses TRBV5-1 and TRBJ1-4; D is possibly TRBD1 (6 bases). The V end was cut by 4 bases, the J end by 6 bases, with 13 bases between. Germline-derived CDR1 and CDR2 are SGHRS and YFSETQ. The CDR3 totals 14 residues. The CDR3 spells CASSPTGFHEKLFF. The CDR3 nucleotides read TGCGCCAGCAGCCCGACAGGATTTCATGAAAAACTGTTTTTT.

There are a few counts of this clonotype. The V gene is TRBV29-1, the J gene TRBJ2-3; 7 nucleotides match TRBD2. The CDR3 covers 13 residues. Trimming took 5 bases from V and 5 from J; bases not matched to a gene: 7. Germline V gene lookup returns CDR1 SQVTM and CDR2 ANQGSEA. The CDR3 sequence is CSVRRGSEDTQYF. For the CDR3, the DNA is TGCAGCGTTAGGCGGGGGTCGGAAGATACGCAGTATTTT.

This clonotype has a single count. The chain recombines TRBV20-1 with TRBJ1-2, with 7 positions matching TRBD1. V shed 6 bases and J 8 bases; nucleotides not matched to a gene: 9. CDR1 is DFQATT and CDR2 is SNEGSKA in the germline V gene (reference sequence). The CDR3 is made up of 12 amino acids. In DNA form, the CDR3 reads TGCAGTGCCCACCCGACAGGGCTCGGCTACACCTTC. Translated: CSAHPTGLGYTF.

This chain links TRBV4-3 with TRBJ2-1; 10 bases are a match to TRBD2. The CDR3 consists of 17 residues. Germline CDR1 reads LGHNA; CDR2 reads YSLEER. V dropped 4 bases and J dropped 8; count of bases not matched to a gene: 14. The CDR3 loop is CASSPLLAGGSVHEQFF. CDR3 coding DNA: TGCGCCAGCAGCCCACTCTTAGCGGGGGGATCCGTCCATGAGCAGTTCTTC.

The CDR3 region is CASSYSRTGDPFF. In DNA, the CDR3 is TGTGCCAGCAGTTACTCGAGGACAGGGGATCCGTTTTTT. The chain combines TRBV6-5 with TRBJ2-2; 9 bases line up with TRBD1. V was pared by 0 bases and J by 16 bases, with 6 bases of the junction left unmatched. The germline CDR1 and CDR2 sequences are MNHEY and SVGAGI. This CDR3 is 13 amino acids long.

This clonotype was observed a handful of times. The chain employs TRBV9 and TRBJ2-1, with 7 bases aligning to TRBD1. This CDR3 is 14 amino acids long. V gave up 3 bases and J gave up 5 bases; unmatched junction bases: 5. Germline V gene sequence: CDR1 SGDLS, CDR2 YYNGEE. The CDR3 is CASSDQGVHNEQFF. In DNA, the CDR3 is TGTGCCAGCAGCGACCAGGGGGTTCACAATGAGCAGTTCTTC.

This clonotype was counted only a few times. This chain uses TRBV7-2 with TRBJ1-6; 8 bases align to TRBD1. The CDR3 consists of 19 residues. V shed 1 base and J 9 bases; nucleotides not matched to a gene: 17. Germline V gene lookup returns CDR1 SGHTA and CDR2 FQGNSA. The CDR3 protein is CASSLVAGSTGDIASPLHF. CDR3 in DNA: TGTGCCAGCAGCTTAGTTGCCGGATCGACAGGGGACATCGCTTCACCCCTCCACTTT.

This clonotype has a handful of counts. CDR3 in DNA: TGTGCCAGCAGCGTAGGAGGGAGGGCAGGGGGAGTCACTGAAGCTTTCTTT. Translated: CASSVGGRAGGVTEAFF. This chain joins TRBV9 and TRBJ1-1, with 7 bases that match TRBD1. Germline CDR1 is SGDLS and CDR2 is YYNGEE. This CDR3 has 17 residues. V lost 0 bases to trimming and J lost 4 bases; unmatched junction nucleotides: 12.

The rearrangement links TRBV6-4 to TRBJ2-5, with D unclear. The CDR3 spans 14 residues. V lost 3 bases and J 3 bases, leaving 11 bases between the germline ends. Germline CDR1 reads MRHNA; CDR2 reads SNTAGT. CDR3 amino acids: CASSEVLHEETQYF. The CDR3 nucleotides are TGTGCCAGCAGTGAGGTGCTACACGAAGAGACCCAGTACTTC.

In its sample, this clonotype was seen a few times. This chain links TRBV20-1 with TRBJ2-5, with D tentatively TRBD1 or TRBD2 (5 bases each). CDR3 length: 14 residues. The germline CDR1 and CDR2 sequences are DFQATT and SNEGSKA (reference sequence). With 7 bases removed from V and 0 bases from J, the gap between germline ends came to 15 bases. This chain's CDR3 is CSVPVGADQETQYF. The CDR3 nucleotides read TGCAGTGTTCCCGTCGGGGCGGACCAAGAGACCCAGTACTTC.